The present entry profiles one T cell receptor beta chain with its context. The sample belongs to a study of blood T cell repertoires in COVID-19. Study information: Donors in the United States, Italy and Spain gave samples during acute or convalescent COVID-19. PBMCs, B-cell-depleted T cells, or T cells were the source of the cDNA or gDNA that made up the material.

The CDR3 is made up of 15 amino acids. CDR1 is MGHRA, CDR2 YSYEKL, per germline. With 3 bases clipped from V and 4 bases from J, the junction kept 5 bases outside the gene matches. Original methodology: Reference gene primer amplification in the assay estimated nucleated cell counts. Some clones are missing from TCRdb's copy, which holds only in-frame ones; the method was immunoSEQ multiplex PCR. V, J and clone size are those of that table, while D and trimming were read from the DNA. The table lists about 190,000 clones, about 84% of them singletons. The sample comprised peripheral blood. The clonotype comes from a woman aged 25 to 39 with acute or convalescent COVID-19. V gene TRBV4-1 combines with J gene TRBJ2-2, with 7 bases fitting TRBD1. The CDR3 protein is CASSQRHRGTGELFF. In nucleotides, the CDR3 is TGCGCCAGCAGCCAGCGACACAGGGGCACCGGGGAGCTGTTTTTT.